This TCR beta chain was captured by sequencing in a study of blood T cell repertoires in COVID-19. Study as a whole: Donors in the United States, Italy and Spain gave samples during acute or convalescent COVID-19.

V lost 5 bases to trimming and J lost 2 bases; unmatched junction nucleotides: 7. The CDR3 runs to 16 residues. Germline loops: CDR1 SGHRS, CDR2 YFSETQ. Original analysis: Amplified reference gene primers provided the basis for estimating nucleated cell counts. Measured with immunoSEQ multiplex PCR; TCRdb has only the in-frame clones, and not every one. From that table come the V and J calls and clone size; the DNA was used to work out D and trimming. The sample lists nearly 250,000 clones, roughly 82% seen once, with approximately 6% in the top ten. The V gene is TRBV5-1, the J gene TRBJ1-4; 9 positions agree with TRBD1. The sequence was obtained from a woman aged 80 or older with COVID-19, enrolled during active disease. The sample taken for sequencing was peripheral blood. The CDR3, as DNA: TGCGCCAGCAGACCGGGACAGGGAACGACTAATGAAAAACTGTTTTTT. Its protein product is CASRPGQGTTNEKLFF.